This TCR beta chain emerged from a study of T cells in Graves' hyperthyroidism and ophthalmopathy. Graves' hyperthyroidism was deemed stable given no ophthalmopathy progression within 18 months. A note on this clonotype: Its target is not known.

The study, taken as a whole, reports: Classification by a 13 V-J model distinguished ophthalmopathy from stable hyperthyroidism. The model predicted ophthalmopathy a median roughly 6.3 months before onset. Blood samples included most of the expanded thyroid clonotypes exceeding 0.001.

Amplification yielded TCR beta CDR3 regions, with RNA transcripts as the source. The HTBI primer set served for first-round RT-PCR of the TCR CDR3. Via MiXCR, TCRdb re-called the multiplex PCR reads, giving one row per CDR3 protein. The profile shows 560,000 or so distinct CDR3 sequences, around 42% of them singletons. The length of the CDR3 is 14 residues. Trimming removed 3 bases at V and 2 bases at J, with 8 bases between. Germline V CDR1 and CDR2: SGHVS, FQNEAQ. This TCR derives from a woman aged 18-29 years with Graves' hyperthyroidism. The chain couples TRBV7-8 to TRBJ1-3; no clear D gene. Sample: peripheral blood or thyroid tissue (not recorded which). CDR3 loop: CASSFREAGNTIYF. CDR3 nucleotides: TGTGCCAGCAGCTTCCGGGAGGCTGGAAACACCATATATTTT.